Shown below are 18 T cell receptor beta chains from a single sample sequenced in a study of T cell changes during pregnancy in multiple sclerosis. The method was immunoSEQ multiplex PCR; TCRdb's version includes in-frame clones alone and lacks a portion of them. The table records over 30,000 clones, 70% to 90% of them present only once. Source: CD8+ T cells from peripheral blood mononuclear cells, taken in the third trimester of pregnancy. These receptors came from a female donor with multiple sclerosis, enrolled in a pregnancy study.

The chain employs TRBV5-1 and TRBJ1-1, with 9 bases fitting TRBD1. Looked up from germline, CDR1 is SGHRS and CDR2 is YFSETQ. The V segment lost 0 bases and the J segment 4 bases; nucleotides outside the gene matches: 1. The CDR3 covers 14 residues. CDR3 DNA sequence: TGCGCCAGCAGCTTGGACAGGGGGCCCACTGAAGCTTTCTTT. It translates to CASSLDRGPTEAFF.

This clone was observed a single time. The J gene is TRBJ1-2, the V gene TRBV27, with D possibly TRBD1 on 5 matching bases. CDR3 length: 13 amino acids. The V end lost 2 bases, the J end lost 5 bases, and 9 bases lay between the germline ends. Germline assignment: CDR1 MNHEY and CDR2 SMNVEV (reference sequence). Here the CDR3 reads CASSLGAGYGYTF. The CDR3 DNA follows: TGTGCCAGCAGTTTAGGGGCAGGTTATGGCTACACCTTC.

The J gene is TRBJ2-2, the V gene TRBV5-4; D not resolved. This CDR3 has 13 residues. CDR1 and CDR2 (germline): SGHNT, YYREEE (reference sequence). Trimming removed 4 bases at V and 3 bases at J, with 7 bases between. CDR3 in DNA: TGTGCCAGCAGCGGGCAGTACACCGGGGAGCTGTTTTTT. It translates to CASSGQYTGELFF.

The chain is built from TRBV29-1 and TRBJ2-3; possibly TRBD2 for D (6 bases). The germline V gene encodes CDR1 SQVTM and CDR2 ANQGSEA. The CDR3 is 15 residues long. The ends were cut back, 1 base at V and 4 bases at J, with 15 bases in the middle. CDR3 sequence reads: CSVEVEGFTSDTQYF. The CDR3 coding sequence is TGCAGCGTTGAAGTGGAGGGGTTTACTTCAGATACGCAGTATTTT.

The J gene is TRBJ2-1, the V gene TRBV9; D gene uncertain. CDR1 and CDR2 from the germline V gene are SGDLS and YYNGEE. This CDR3 has 14 residues. V lost 0 bases to trimming and J lost 4 bases, with 8 bases between them. The CDR3 nucleotides read TGTGCCAGCAGCGTAGGTGGCGGTTACAATGAGCAGTTCTTC. Its protein product is CASSVGGGYNEQFF.

CDR3 sequence: CASSQGRVRSYTF. CDR3 coding DNA: TGTGCCAGCAGTCAGGGGAGGGTGAGGAGCTACACCTTC. The rearrangement links TRBV21-1 to TRBJ1-2. TRBV21-1 is an annotated pseudogene. This CDR3 is built from 13 residues.

V usage is TRBV7-9 and J usage is TRBJ1-4; D gene uncertain. The CDR3 sequence is 15 residues long. CDR1 and CDR2 (germline): SEHNR, FQNEAQ (reference sequence). Trimming removed 5 bases from V and 9 bases from J, with 19 bases in between. CDR3 region: CASSAHEATRKKLFF. As DNA, the CDR3 is TGTGCCAGCAGCGCCCACGAGGCCACGAGGAAAAAACTGTTTTTT.

J is TRBJ2-2 and V is TRBV2; 8 bases agree with TRBD2. The junction had 10 bases not matched to a gene; V was cut back by 0 bases and J by 1 base. CDR1 and CDR2 (germline): SNHLY, FYNNEI. CDR3 length: 19 amino acids. Here the CDR3 reads CASSEALASGQLNTGELFF. In nucleotides, the CDR3 is TGTGCCAGCAGTGAAGCGCTGGCTAGCGGGCAACTGAACACCGGGGAGCTGTTTTTT.

This clone was detected a few times. V is TRBV6-4 and J is TRBJ2-3; 9 bases are a match to TRBD2. The CDR3 is made up of 15 amino acids. Per germline, CDR1 MRHNA and CDR2 SNTAGT. V shed 3 bases and J 6 bases; nucleotides not matched to a gene: 7. In nucleotides, the CDR3 is TGTGCCAGCAGTGAGGGTAGCGGGGGCGGGGATACGCAGTATTTT. It encodes CASSEGSGGGDTQYF.

DNA for the CDR3: TGTGCCAGCAGCGTAGGGGGACTACTCGGGGATGAGCAGTTCTTC. This gives the protein CASSVGGLLGDEQFF. V and J are TRBV9 and TRBJ2-1; TRBD2 matches at 7 bases. Germline CDR1 and CDR2: SGDLS and YYNGEE. J gave up 8 bases and V 0 bases, and 8 bases lay outside the gene matches. CDR3 length: 15 residues.

V gene TRBV11-1 combines with J gene TRBJ2-7, with TRBD1 matching over 7 bases. Germline CDR1 is SGHAT and CDR2 is FQDESV (reference sequence). V was clipped by 5 bases and J by 0 bases; unmatched bases: 1. The CDR3 is 13 amino acids. CDR3 DNA: TGTGCCAGCAGCCGACAGGGCTCCTACGAGCAGTACTTC. Residues: CASSRQGSYEQYF.

The gene calls are TRBV6-5 and TRBJ1-5; D possibly corresponds to TRBD1 (6 bases). Germline values: CDR1 MNHEY, CDR2 SVGAGI. Deletions cut 2 bases from V and 2 bases from J, with 10 bases between. This CDR3 is 15 amino acids long. CDR3 loop: CASSYGGGGNQPQHF. The DNA of the CDR3 is TGTGCCAGCAGTTACGGGGGCGGCGGCAATCAGCCCCAGCATTTT.

The sample holds one count of this clone. CDR3 amino acids: CASSAPSGGIDEQFF. The DNA of the CDR3 is TGTGCCAGCAGCGCGCCTAGCGGGGGGATAGATGAGCAGTTCTTC. J is TRBJ2-1 and V is TRBV9; TRBD2 aligns across 11 bases. Trimming removed 3 bases from V and 8 bases from J; junction bases left unmatched: 7. In germline, CDR1 is SGDLS, CDR2 YYNGEE. This CDR3 spans 15 amino acids.

This chain uses TRBV10-3 with TRBJ1-1, with D possibly being TRBD1 (6 bases). This CDR3 contains 13 residues. The V end was cut by 8 bases, the J end by 2 bases, with 12 bases between. Per the germline V gene, CDR1 is ENHRY and CDR2 is SYGVKD. For the CDR3, the DNA is TGTGCCATCTTCAGGGGCGGAAACACTGAAGCTTTCTTT. It yields the protein CAIFRGGNTEAFF.

This chain links TRBV5-6 with TRBJ1-1; unclear D gene. Trimming removed 3 bases from V and 0 bases from J, with 6 bases in between. CDR1 is SGHDT, CDR2 YYEEEE, per germline. The CDR3 is 13 amino acids. CDR3 nucleotide sequence: TGTGCCAGCAGCTCGGTTATGAACACTGAAGCTTTCTTT. It codes for CASSSVMNTEAFF.

The rearrangement joins TRBV7-6 to TRBJ1-5; a possible D gene is TRBD1 (6 bases). The CDR3 is 15 residues long. Germline V lookup: CDR1 SGHVS, CDR2 FNYEAQ. Trimming took off 4 bases at V and 7 bases at J, with 17 bases between the two ends. CDR3 bases: TGTGCCAGCAGCTCTCGTAACTGGGGGCAACAGCCCCAGCATTTT. Protein: CASSSRNWGQQPQHF.

The chain uses TRBV4-3 and TRBJ2-5; D possibly corresponds to TRBD1 (7 bases). Trimming left V 4 bases short and J 4 bases short, with 22 bases between. Germline CDR1 LGHNA, CDR2 YSLEER. The length of the CDR3 is 17 residues. The CDR3 loop is CASSPRGAVIGPETQYF. CDR3 sequence (DNA): TGCGCCAGCAGCCCCAGGGGGGCTGTGATAGGCCCAGAGACCCAGTACTTC.

In this sample, this clone turned up once. The chain carries TRBV7-2 and TRBJ1-5; the D gene is possibly TRBD1 (5 bases). CDR1 and CDR2 from the germline V gene are SGHTA and FQGNSA. The V gene lost 1 base and the J gene lost 1 base, with 14 bases spanning the gap. The CDR3 is made up of 17 amino acids. CDR3 nucleotides: TGTGCCAGCAGCTTAGAAGGGGCGGCCTACAGCAATCAGCCCCAGCATTTT. This encodes CASSLEGAAYSNQPQHF.